The 20 T cell receptor beta chains below come from one sample, sequenced in a study of T cells in women clearing cervical HPV infection. Sequencing used immunoSEQ multiplex PCR; TCRdb keeps in-frame clones, though not all of them. The sample totals 40,000 to 55,000 clones. Input material: blood buffy coat. The receptors here all came from a woman aged 18 to 75 with a cervical HPV16 infection that either progressed to CIN3+ or cleared (not recorded which).

On this clone itself: The CDR3 end is not reached by the read, which stops 3 residues before it; the germline J gene fills it in. The rearrangement joins TRBV10-1 to TRBJ2-7; D call uncertain. V gave up 10 bases and J gave up 2 bases, with 15 bases separating them. The CDR3 runs to 13 residues. The germline V gene encodes CDR1 WNHNN and CDR2 SYGVQD (reference sequence). CDR3 sequence reads: CATSRETAYEQYF. The covered CDR3 bases are TGCGCCACCTCCCGCGAAACGGCCTACGAG.

Regarding this clone: The CDR3 end lies 3 residues beyond the end of the read and is filled in from the germline J gene. The chain employs TRBV18 and TRBJ1-2; a possible D gene is TRBD1 (6 bases). Germline V gives CDR1 KGHSH, CDR2 LQKENI. V dropped 3 bases and J dropped 5 bases, with 13 bases sitting between them. The CDR3 length is 14 residues. The CDR3 protein is CASSPPGGGYGYTF. Partial CDR3 DNA: TGTGCCAGCTCACCCCCGGGGGGCGGATATGGC.

Concerning this clone itself: The read gets to within 3 residues of the CDR3 end, and the germline J gene fills in the rest. The V call is TRBV20-1, the J call TRBJ2-7; TRBD2 agrees at 13 bases. This CDR3 contains 15 residues. V shed 4 bases, J shed 5 bases, and the junction held 8 bases outside the gene matches. CDR1 is DFQATT, CDR2 SNEGSKA, per germline (reference sequence). Partial CDR3 DNA: TGCAGTGCTACAGGACTAGCGGGAGAGTGGAACGAG. Its translation: CSATGLAGEWNE. The whole CDR3 region reads CSATGLAGEWNEQYF.

Points on this clone: The CDR3 end lies 3 residues beyond the end of the read and is filled in from the germline J gene. The V call is TRBV20-1, the J call TRBJ2-2, with D possibly being TRBD2 (6 bases). The germline gives CDR1 DFQATT, CDR2 SNEGSKA (reference sequence). The CDR3 is made up of 12 amino acids. The DNA read from the CDR3 is TGCAGTGTAGCGGATTCCGTTGAAAAG. It encodes CSVADSVEK. In full, the CDR3 is CSVADSVEKLFF.

In the case of this clone: With the read ending 3 residues before the CDR3 end, the germline J gene is used to fill in that end. The chain recombines TRBV5-4 with TRBJ2-3, with TRBD1 matching over 7 bases. V shed 0 bases, J shed 5 bases, and the junction held 3 bases outside the gene matches. The CDR3 runs to 14 residues. Germline V CDR1 and CDR2: SGHNT, YYREEE (reference sequence). The DNA read from the CDR3 is TGTGCCAGCAGCTTGGAGGGGGCGGGAGATACG. It yields the protein CASSLEGAGDT. The entire CDR3 protein is CASSLEGAGDTQYF.

Comment on this clone: The read halts 3 residues ahead of the CDR3 end, with the missing end drawn from the germline J gene. The J gene is TRBJ1-4, the V gene TRBV5-1; TRBD1 aligns across 11 bases. Germline V gene sequence: CDR1 SGHRS, CDR2 YFSETQ. The length of the CDR3 is 14 residues. The junction had 1 base not matched to a gene; V was cut back by 4 bases and J by 5 bases. Partial CDR3 DNA: TGCGCCAGCAGCAGGACAGGGGGCAATGAAAAA. The encoded protein is CASSRTGGNEK. The full CDR3 is CASSRTGGNEKLFF. The full variable domain, in which reference TRBV5-1 and TRBJ1-4 provide the parts outside the CDR3, is KAGVTQTPRYLIKTRGQQVTLSCSPISGHRSVSWYQQTPGQGLQFLFEYFSETQRNKGNFPGRFSGRQFSNSRSEMNVSTLELGDSALYLCASSRTGGNEKLFFGSGTQLSVL.

Remarks on this clone: The CDR3 end is not reached by the read, which stops 3 residues before it; the germline J gene fills it in. V is TRBV5-4 and J is TRBJ1-1, with 7 positions matching TRBD1. With 5 bases clipped from V and 0 bases from J, the junction kept 10 bases outside the gene matches. Germline CDR1 SGHNT, CDR2 YYREEE (reference sequence). The CDR3 length is 16 residues. The part of the CDR3 DNA that was read is TGTGCCAGCAGTTTTTACAGGGGTGAAGTGAACACTGAA. It codes for CASSFYRGEVNTE. The whole CDR3 is CASSFYRGEVNTEAFF. Combining the CDR3 with reference TRBV5-4 and TRBJ1-1 gives the whole variable domain ETGVTQSPTHLIKTRGQQVTLRCSSQSGHNTVSWYQQALGQGPQFIFQYYREEENGRGNFPPRFSGLQFPNYSSELNVNALELDDSALYLCASSFYRGEVNTEAFFGQGTRLTVV.

To note about this clone: The read ends 3 residues early relative to the CDR3; the germline J gene fills the gap. The chain recombines TRBV2 with TRBJ2-7; D perhaps matches TRBD2 (5 bases). The V and J ends lost 6 bases and 6 bases respectively, with 15 bases between them. The CDR3 runs 13 residues. Germline CDR1 and CDR2: SNHLY and FYNNEI. The part of the CDR3 DNA that was read is TGTGCCAGCAGCTCTCCCTCAGCGGCCGAG. Amino acid sequence: CASSSPSAAE. The full CDR3 reads CASSSPSAAEQYF.

Turning to this clone: The CDR3 extends 3 residues past the end of the read, so its final part is completed from the germline J gene. The chain is built from TRBV5-6 and TRBJ1-4, with 9 nucleotides matching TRBD1. CDR1 SGHDT and CDR2 YYEEEE come from the germline V gene. The CDR3 runs to 15 residues. With V trimmed by 4 bases and J by 4 bases, 5 bases remained unmatched. This CDR3 reads CASSQQGAFNEKLFF. Incomplete CDR3 DNA: TGTGCCAGCAGCCAACAGGGGGCCTTTAATGAAAAA.

CDR3 amino acids: CASRQGLNTDTQYF. CDR3 DNA, as far as it was read: TGCGCCAGCAGACAGGGGTTGAACACAGATACG. The rearrangement links TRBV5-1 to TRBJ2-3; 7 bases line up with TRBD1. The CDR3 extends 3 residues past the end of the read, so its final part is completed from the germline J gene. Germline-derived CDR1 and CDR2 are SGHRS and YFSETQ. V was pared by 5 bases and J by 2 bases, with 5 bases of the junction left unmatched. CDR3 length: 14 amino acids.

Remarks on this clone: The observed sequence ends 3 residues before the CDR3 terminus, with the missing tail filled in from the germline J gene. The chain uses TRBV18 and TRBJ2-3; D ambiguous. The CDR3 extends over 13 amino acids. CDR1 and CDR2 from the germline V gene are KGHSH and LQKENI. The covered CDR3 bases are TGTGCCAGCTCACCACTGGCAGAAGAGACG. The encoded protein is CASSPLAEET. The whole CDR3 protein is CASSPLAEETQYF.

Points on this clone: The missing CDR3 end, 3 residues past where the read stops, is filled in from the germline J gene. This rearrangement joins TRBV6-2 or TRBV6-3 to TRBJ2-7, with 8 bases aligning to TRBD1. The CDR3 has 13 residues. V was clipped by 3 bases and J by 5 bases; unmatched bases: 3. Germline V lookup: CDR1 MNHEY, CDR2 SVGEGT. The CDR3: CASSYWTGNEQYF. The DNA read from the CDR3 is TGTGCCAGCAGTTATTGGACAGGGAACGAG.

Partial CDR3 DNA: TGCAGTGCTAGAGATGCGGGAGGCAATCAGCCC. Translation: CSARDAGGNQP. The full CDR3 sequence reads CSARDAGGNQPQHF. The chain is built from TRBV20-1 and TRBJ1-5; D remains ambiguous. From the germline J gene comes the end of the CDR3, since the read stops 3 residues before it. Trimming took 0 bases from V and 2 from J, leaving 8 bases between them. Germline-derived CDR1 and CDR2 are DFQATT and SNEGSKA (reference sequence). The CDR3 is 14 amino acids.

Concerning this clone itself: The CDR3 end falls 3 residues outside the read, so it is completed with the germline J gene. This rearrangement joins TRBV7-7 to TRBJ2-2; 11 nucleotides match TRBD2. Germline trimming cut 5 bases from V and 5 bases from J; bases unmatched to any gene: 7. Germline CDR1 SSHAT, CDR2 FNYEAQ (reference sequence). This CDR3 spans 16 amino acids. CDR3 region: CASSVRTSGLTGELFF. The part of the CDR3 DNA that was read is TGTGCCAGCAGCGTGAGGACTAGCGGGTTGACCGGGGAG.

Worth noting for this clone: The observed sequence ends 3 residues before the CDR3 terminus, with the missing tail filled in from the germline J gene. The gene calls are TRBV20-1 and TRBJ2-1, with 10 bases lining up with TRBD2. This CDR3 contains 15 residues. V was pared by 2 bases and J by 4 bases, with 5 bases of the junction left unmatched. Germline-derived CDR1 and CDR2 are DFQATT and SNEGSKA (reference sequence). The CDR3 sequence is CSARMSSGGYNEQFF. The sequenced CDR3 bases are TGCAGTGCTAGAATGTCTAGCGGGGGATACAATGAG.

Concerning this clone itself: The read ends 3 residues early relative to the CDR3; the germline J gene fills the gap. V and J are TRBV11-2 and TRBJ2-3; D is possibly TRBD2 (6 bases). The length of the CDR3 is 14 residues. V was pared by 5 bases and J by 5 bases, with 14 bases between. Germline V gives CDR1 SGHAT, CDR2 FQNNGV. The DNA read from the CDR3 is TGTGCCAGCAGCAGGGCGGGGAAGGGAGATACG. This sequence encodes CASSRAGKGDT. The complete CDR3 reads CASSRAGKGDTQYF.

About this clone itself: The CDR3 is cut off 3 residues early in the read; its end comes from the germline J gene. The chain employs TRBV4-2 and TRBJ2-6; D possibly corresponds to TRBD1 (5 bases). The germline CDR1 and CDR2 sequences are LGHNA and YNFKEQ. Trimming left V 1 base short and J 2 bases short, with 6 bases between. The CDR3 is 15 amino acids. CDR3 DNA, as far as it was read: TGTGCCAGCAGCCAAGTAGGGGCTGGGGCCAACGTC. It codes for CASSQVGAGANV. The CDR3 in its entirety is CASSQVGAGANVLTF.

In the case of this clone: The read terminates 3 residues ahead of where the CDR3 ends, so the germline J gene completes it. The chain uses TRBV19 and TRBJ1-2; D possibly corresponds to TRBD1 (6 bases). CDR3 length equals 12 residues. Germline CDR1 reads LNHDA; CDR2 reads SQIVND (reference sequence). CDR3 DNA, as far as it was read: TGTGCCAGTAGTCAACAGGGAGCGGGC. Amino acids: CASSQQGAG. The entire CDR3 reads CASSQQGAGYTF. Combining the CDR3 with reference TRBV19 and TRBJ1-2 gives the whole variable domain DGGITQSPKYLFRKEGQNVTLSCEQNLNHDAMYWYRQDPGQGLRLIYYSQIVNDFQKGDIAEGYSVSREKKESFPLTVTSAQKNPTAFYLCASSQQGAGYTFGSGTRLTVV.

In regard to this clone: Coverage ceases 3 residues before the CDR3 finishes, and the germline J gene fills in the end. V is TRBV4-1 and J is TRBJ2-7; 8 nucleotides match TRBD1. Germline-derived CDR1 and CDR2 are MGHRA and YSYEKL. CDR3 length equals 15 residues. V was pared by 0 bases and J by 4 bases, with 5 bases of the junction left unmatched. Partial CDR3 DNA: TGCGCCAGCAGCCAAGAACGACAGGGGTCGTACGAG. Protein: CASSQERQGSYE. The complete CDR3 sequence is CASSQERQGSYEQYF.

CDR3 protein: CASSLAGPTDTQYF. The CDR3 bases that were read are TGTGCCAGCAGCTTAGCGGGCCCCACAGATACG. This chain uses TRBV7-2 with TRBJ2-3, with D unclear. The CDR3 end lies 3 residues beyond the end of the read and is filled in from the germline J gene. The V gene lost 0 bases and the J gene lost 2 bases, with 6 bases spanning the gap. CDR3 length: 14 residues. Per germline, CDR1 SGHTA and CDR2 FQGNSA.